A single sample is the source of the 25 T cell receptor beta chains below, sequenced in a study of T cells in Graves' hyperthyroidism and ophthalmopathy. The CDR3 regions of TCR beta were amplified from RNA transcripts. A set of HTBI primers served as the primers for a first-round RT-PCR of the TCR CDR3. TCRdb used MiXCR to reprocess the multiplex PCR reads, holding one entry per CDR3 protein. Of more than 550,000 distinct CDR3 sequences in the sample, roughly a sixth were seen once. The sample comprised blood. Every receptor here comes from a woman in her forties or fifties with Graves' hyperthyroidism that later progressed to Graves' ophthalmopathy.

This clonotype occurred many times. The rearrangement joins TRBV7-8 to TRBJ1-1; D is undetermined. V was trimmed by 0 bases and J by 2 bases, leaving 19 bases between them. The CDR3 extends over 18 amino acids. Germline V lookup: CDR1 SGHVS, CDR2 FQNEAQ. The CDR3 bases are TGTGCCAGCAGCTTAGCGCGATTTCGGGGATCCGGAAACACTGAAGCTTTCTTT. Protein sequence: CASSLARFRGSGNTEAFF.

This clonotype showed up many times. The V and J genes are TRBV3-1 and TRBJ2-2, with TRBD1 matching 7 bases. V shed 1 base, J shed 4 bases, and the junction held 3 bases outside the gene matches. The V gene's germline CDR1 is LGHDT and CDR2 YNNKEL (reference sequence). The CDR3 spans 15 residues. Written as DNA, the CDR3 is TGTGCCAGCAGCCAAGGACAGGGTCGCACCGGGGAGCTGTTTTTT. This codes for CASSQGQGRTGELFF.

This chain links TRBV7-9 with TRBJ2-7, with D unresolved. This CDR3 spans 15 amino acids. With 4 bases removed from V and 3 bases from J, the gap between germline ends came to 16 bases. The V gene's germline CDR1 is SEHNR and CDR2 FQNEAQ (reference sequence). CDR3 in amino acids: CASSSQGIPLYEQYF. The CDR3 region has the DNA TGTGCCAGCAGCTCTCAAGGAATCCCCCTCTACGAGCAGTACTTC.

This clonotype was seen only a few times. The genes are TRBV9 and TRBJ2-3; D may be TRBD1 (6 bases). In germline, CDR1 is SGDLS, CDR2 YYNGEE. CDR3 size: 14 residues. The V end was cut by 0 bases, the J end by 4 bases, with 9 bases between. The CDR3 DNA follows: TGTGCCAGCAGCGTAGACAGGGCCGCAGATACGCAGTATTTT. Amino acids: CASSVDRAADTQYF.

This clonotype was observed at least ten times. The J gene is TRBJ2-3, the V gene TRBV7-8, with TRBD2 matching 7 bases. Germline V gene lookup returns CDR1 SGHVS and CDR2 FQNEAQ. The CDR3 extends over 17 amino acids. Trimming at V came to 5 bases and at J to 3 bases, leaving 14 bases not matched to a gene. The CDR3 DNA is TGTGCCAGCAGCGTAGGCCGAGGTGGGGGGGTAACAGATACGCAGTATTTT. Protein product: CASSVGRGGGVTDTQYF.

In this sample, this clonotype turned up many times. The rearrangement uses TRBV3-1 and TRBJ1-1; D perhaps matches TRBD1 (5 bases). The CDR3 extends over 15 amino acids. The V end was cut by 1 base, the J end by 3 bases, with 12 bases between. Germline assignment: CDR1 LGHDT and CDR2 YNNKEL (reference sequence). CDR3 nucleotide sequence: TGTGCCAGCAGCCAAGGGTACAGGCGGGACACTGAAGCTTTCTTT. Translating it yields CASSQGYRRDTEAFF.

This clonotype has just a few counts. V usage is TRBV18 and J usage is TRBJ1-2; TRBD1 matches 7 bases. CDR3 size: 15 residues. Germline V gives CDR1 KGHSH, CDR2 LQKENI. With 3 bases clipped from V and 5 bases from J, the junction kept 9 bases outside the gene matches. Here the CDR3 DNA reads TGTGCCAGCTCACCCGACAGAGGGGGCGTTTATGGCTACACCTTC. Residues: CASSPDRGGVYGYTF.

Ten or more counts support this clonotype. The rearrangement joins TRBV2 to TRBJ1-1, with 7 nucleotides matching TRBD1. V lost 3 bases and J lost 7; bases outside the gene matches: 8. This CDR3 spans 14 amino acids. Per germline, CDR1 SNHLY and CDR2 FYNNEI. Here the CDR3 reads CASSDRGTTFEAFF. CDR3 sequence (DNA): TGTGCCAGCAGTGACAGGGGGACGACTTTTGAAGCTTTCTTT.

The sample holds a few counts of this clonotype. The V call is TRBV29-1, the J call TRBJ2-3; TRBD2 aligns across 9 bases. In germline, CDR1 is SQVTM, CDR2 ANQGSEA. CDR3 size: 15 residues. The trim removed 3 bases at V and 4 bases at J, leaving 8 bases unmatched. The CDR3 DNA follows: TGCAGCGTTGACCGAGCGGGGGGAGGTGCAGATACGCAGTATTTT. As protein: CSVDRAGGGADTQYF.

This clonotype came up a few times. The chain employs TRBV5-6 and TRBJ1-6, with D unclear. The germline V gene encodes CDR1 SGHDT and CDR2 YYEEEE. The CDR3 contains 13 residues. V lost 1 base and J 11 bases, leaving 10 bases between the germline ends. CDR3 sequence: CASSLIQSAPLHF. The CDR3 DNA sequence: TGTGCCAGCAGCTTGATCCAGAGCGCACCCCTCCACTTT. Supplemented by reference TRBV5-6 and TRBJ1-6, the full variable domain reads DAGVTQSPTHLIKTRGQQVTLRCSPKSGHDTVSWYQQALGQGPQFIFQYYEEEERQRGNFPDRFSGHQFPNYSSELNVNALLLGDSALYLCASSLIQSAPLHFGNGTRLTVT.

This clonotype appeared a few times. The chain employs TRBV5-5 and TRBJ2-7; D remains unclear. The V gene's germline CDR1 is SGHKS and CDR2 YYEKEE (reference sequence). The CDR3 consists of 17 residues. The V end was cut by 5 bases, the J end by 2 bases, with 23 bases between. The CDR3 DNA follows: TGTGCCAGCAGGATGATGAGTCAGAGAGATAGAGCCTACGAGCAGTACTTC. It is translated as CASRMMSQRDRAYEQYF.

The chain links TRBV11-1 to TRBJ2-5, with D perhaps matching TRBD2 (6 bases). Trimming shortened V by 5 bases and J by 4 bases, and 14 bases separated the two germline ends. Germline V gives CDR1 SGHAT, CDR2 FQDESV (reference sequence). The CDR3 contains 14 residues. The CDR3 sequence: CASSPRELGETQYF. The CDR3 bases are TGTGCCAGCAGCCCACGGGAGTTGGGAGAGACCCAGTACTTC. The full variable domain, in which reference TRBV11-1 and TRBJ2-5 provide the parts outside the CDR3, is EAEVAQSPRYKITEKSQAVAFWCDPISGHATLYWYRQILGQGPELLVQFQDESVVDDSQLPKDRFSAERLKGVDSTLKIQPAELGDSAMYLCASSPRELGETQYFGPGTRLLVL.

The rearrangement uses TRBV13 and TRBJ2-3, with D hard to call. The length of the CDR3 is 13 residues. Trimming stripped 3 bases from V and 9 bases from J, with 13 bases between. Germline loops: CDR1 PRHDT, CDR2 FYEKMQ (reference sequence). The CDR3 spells CASSLKYELTQYF. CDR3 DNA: TGTGCCAGCAGCTTGAAATACGAGTTAACGCAGTATTTT.

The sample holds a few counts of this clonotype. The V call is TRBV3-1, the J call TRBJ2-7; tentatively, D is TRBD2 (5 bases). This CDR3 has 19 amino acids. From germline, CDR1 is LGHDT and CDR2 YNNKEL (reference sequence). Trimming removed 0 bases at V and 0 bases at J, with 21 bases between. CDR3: CASSQEKRQYYFYSYEQYF. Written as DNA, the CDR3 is TGTGCCAGCAGCCAAGAGAAGCGGCAGTACTACTTCTACTCCTACGAGCAGTACTTC.

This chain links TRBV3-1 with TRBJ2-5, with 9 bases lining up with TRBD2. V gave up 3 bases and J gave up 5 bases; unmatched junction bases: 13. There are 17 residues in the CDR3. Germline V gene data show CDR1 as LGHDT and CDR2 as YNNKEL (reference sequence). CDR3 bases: TGTGCCAGCAGCCATATCTCGCGGGGGGGCAGGTTGGAGACCCAGTACTTC. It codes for CASSHISRGGRLETQYF.

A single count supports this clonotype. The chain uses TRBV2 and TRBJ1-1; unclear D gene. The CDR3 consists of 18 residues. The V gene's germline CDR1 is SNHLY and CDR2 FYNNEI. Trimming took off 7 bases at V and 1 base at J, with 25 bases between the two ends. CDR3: CASMIDSIWEIWNTEAFF. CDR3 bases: TGTGCCAGCATGATCGACTCGATTTGGGAGATCTGGAACACTGAAGCTTTCTTT.

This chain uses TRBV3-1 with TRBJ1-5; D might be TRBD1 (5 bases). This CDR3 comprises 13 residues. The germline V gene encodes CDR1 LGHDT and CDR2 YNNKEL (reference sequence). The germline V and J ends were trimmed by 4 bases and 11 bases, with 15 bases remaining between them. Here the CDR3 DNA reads TGTGCCAGCAGCCTGGGACCCAGACAGACCCAGCATTTT. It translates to CASSLGPRQTQHF.

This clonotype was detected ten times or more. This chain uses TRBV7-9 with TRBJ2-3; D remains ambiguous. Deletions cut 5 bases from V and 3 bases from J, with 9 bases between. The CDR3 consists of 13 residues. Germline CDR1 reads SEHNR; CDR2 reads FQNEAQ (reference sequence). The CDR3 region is CASSPAATDTQYF. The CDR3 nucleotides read TGTGCCAGCAGCCCGGCAGCTACAGATACGCAGTATTTT.

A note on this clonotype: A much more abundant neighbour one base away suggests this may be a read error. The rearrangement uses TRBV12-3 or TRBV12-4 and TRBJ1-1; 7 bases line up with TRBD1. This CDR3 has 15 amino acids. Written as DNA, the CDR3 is TGTGCCAGCACCCTGTTGACAGGGACGAACACTGAAGCTTCCTTT. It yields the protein CASTLLTGTNTEASF.

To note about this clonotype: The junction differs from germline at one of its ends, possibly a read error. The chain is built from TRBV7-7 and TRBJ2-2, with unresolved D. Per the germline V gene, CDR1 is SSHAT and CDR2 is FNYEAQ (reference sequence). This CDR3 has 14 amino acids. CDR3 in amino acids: CASSFQLDTGELFF. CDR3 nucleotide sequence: TGTGCTAGCAGCTTCCAGTTGGACACCGGGGAGCTGTTTTTT.

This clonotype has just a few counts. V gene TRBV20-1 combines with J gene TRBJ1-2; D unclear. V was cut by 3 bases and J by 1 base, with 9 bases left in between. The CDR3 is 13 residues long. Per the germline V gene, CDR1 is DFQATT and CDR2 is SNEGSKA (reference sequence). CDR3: CSASHSYNYGYTF. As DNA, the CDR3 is TGCAGTGCTAGCCATTCATATAACTATGGCTACACCTTC.

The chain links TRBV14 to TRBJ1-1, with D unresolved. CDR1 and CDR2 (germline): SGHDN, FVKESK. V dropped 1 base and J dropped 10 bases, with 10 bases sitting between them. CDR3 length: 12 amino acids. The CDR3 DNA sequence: TGTGCCAGCAGCCAAGGTGTGGACGGAGCTTTCTTT. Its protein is CASSQGVDGAFF.

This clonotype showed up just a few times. The CDR3 sequence: CASSSLLGGADTQYF. The CDR3 nucleotides read TGTGCCAGCAGCTCCCTGTTGGGGGGCGCAGATACGCAGTATTTT. The chain combines TRBV7-3 with TRBJ2-3; perhaps D is TRBD1 or TRBD2 (6 bases each). V was cut by 4 bases and J by 4 bases, with 15 bases left in between. This CDR3 has 15 residues. Germline lookup yields CDR1 SGHTA and CDR2 FQGTGA.

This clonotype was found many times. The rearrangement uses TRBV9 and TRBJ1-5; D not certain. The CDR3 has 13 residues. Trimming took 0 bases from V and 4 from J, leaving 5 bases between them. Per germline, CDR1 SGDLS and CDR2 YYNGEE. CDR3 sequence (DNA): TGTGCCAGCAGCGTAGCCCAAAATCAGCCCCAGCATTTT. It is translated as CASSVAQNQPQHF.

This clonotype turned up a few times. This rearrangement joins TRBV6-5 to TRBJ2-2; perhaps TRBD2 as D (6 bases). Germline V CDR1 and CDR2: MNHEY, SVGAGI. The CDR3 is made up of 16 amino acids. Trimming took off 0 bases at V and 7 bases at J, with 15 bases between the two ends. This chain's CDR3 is CASSYSGGTWGGELFF. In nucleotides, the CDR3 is TGTGCCAGCAGTTACTCTGGAGGGACTTGGGGCGGGGAGCTGTTTTTT.